The 5 T cell receptor beta chains presented below share a single source sample, sequenced in a study of cytomegalovirus exposure and HLA in healthy donors. Use of 60 Vbeta and 13 Jbeta primers characterized the PCR. The method was immunoSEQ multiplex PCR; TCRdb's version includes in-frame clones alone and lacks a portion of them. The table lists 230,000 or so clones, about 93% of them singletons. Sequenced input: PBMCs. These receptors originate from a girl aged 2 to 10 in good health and CMV-seronegative.

This chain uses TRBV7-2 with TRBJ1-6; 8 bases match TRBD1. The J segment lost 7 bases and the V segment lost 5 bases, leaving 19 bases of the junction unmatched. CDR3 length: 19 amino acids. The germline V gene has CDR1 SGHTA and CDR2 FQGNSA. CDR3 in amino acids: CASSPRAGGPNSRNSPLHF. In nucleotides, the CDR3 is TGTGCCAGCAGCCCCCGCGCAGGGGGCCCGAATAGTCGGAATTCACCCCTCCACTTT.

The chain joins TRBV2 to TRBJ1-6; 8 positions match TRBD1. Per germline, CDR1 SNHLY and CDR2 FYNNEI. The CDR3 is 14 residues long. V lost 1 base to trimming and J lost 7 bases; unmatched junction nucleotides: 0. In DNA form, the CDR3 reads TGTGCCAGCAGTGAAGGGACAGGGAATTCACCCCTCCACTTT. Protein sequence: CASSEGTGNSPLHF.

This rearrangement joins TRBV6-6 to TRBJ1-1, with 7 positions matching TRBD1. Trimming took 0 bases from V and 7 from J; bases not matched to a gene: 5. The CDR3 is made up of 14 amino acids. The germline gives CDR1 MNHNY, CDR2 SVGAGI (reference sequence). The CDR3: CASSYSGGANEAFF. CDR3 in DNA: TGTGCCAGCAGTTACTCAGGGGGCGCTAATGAAGCTTTCTTT.

J is TRBJ2-7 and V is TRBV21-1; the tabulated D call, TRBD1, remains unverified against the DNA. TRBV21-1 represents a pseudogene. The CDR3 is 14 amino acids. The CDR3 protein is CASSKAQGTHEQYF. Written as DNA, the CDR3 is TGTGCCAGCAGCAAAGCCCAGGGAACCCACGAGCAGTACTTC.

The chain uses TRBV5-1 and TRBJ1-1, with a weak D call TRBD1 (6 bases). The germline V gene has CDR1 SGHRS and CDR2 YFSETQ. This CDR3 comprises 14 residues. V was pared by 4 bases and J by 4 bases, with 14 bases between. CDR3 DNA sequence: TGCGCCAGCAGCGACCCCAGGGGTAGCACTGAAGCTTTCTTT. It encodes CASSDPRGSTEAFF.